The 31 T cell receptor beta chains listed next were all sequenced from one sample in a study of T cell clones after liver transplantation. Clones were read by immunoSEQ multiplex PCR, and TCRdb kept only the in-frame ones, dropping some. The sample contains tens of thousands of clones, 83% of which appear only once. Source: CD4+ T cells from blood, taken at the 22-month timepoint. The receptors derive from a human patient who received a liver transplant. Some of these T cells may belong to the graft donor.

V usage is TRBV7-2 and J usage is TRBJ1-4; 7 bases agree with TRBD1. Per germline, CDR1 SGHTA and CDR2 FQGNSA. V trimming: 0 bases; J trimming: 8 bases; junction bases outside the gene matches: 6. CDR3 length: 15 residues. CDR3 DNA: TGTGCCAGCAGCTTAGCGGCCAGGGGGGACGAAAAACTGTTTTTT. Translating gives CASSLAARGDEKLFF.

This clone turned up a few times. The rearrangement joins TRBV2 to TRBJ1-5; D might be TRBD1 (5 bases). The germline V gene encodes CDR1 SNHLY and CDR2 FYNNEI. The CDR3 loop spans 13 amino acids. Trimming left V 4 bases short and J 4 bases short, with 8 bases between. The CDR3 loop is CASSGDGNQPQHF. The CDR3 DNA is TGTGCCAGCAGTGGGGACGGGAATCAGCCCCAGCATTTT.

The V and J genes are TRBV5-5 and TRBJ2-4; either TRBD1 or TRBD2 may fit D (5 bases each). The CDR3 consists of 18 residues. Trimming removed 4 bases from V and 0 bases from J, with 20 bases in between. Germline CDR1 is SGHKS and CDR2 is YYEKEE (reference sequence). The CDR3 region is CASSPPGRTDLAKNIQYF. The CDR3 nucleotides read TGTGCCAGCAGCCCACCGGGACGGACGGATTTAGCCAAAAACATTCAGTACTTC.

The chain couples TRBV11-2 to TRBJ2-1; TRBD2 matches at 10 bases. CDR3 size: 17 residues. With V trimmed by 0 bases and J by 8 bases, 10 bases remained unmatched. Germline V gene sequence: CDR1 SGHAT, CDR2 FQNNGV. The CDR3 DNA reads as TGTGCCAGCAGCTTAGACAGACTAGCGGGCCTAGGGCATGAGCAGTTCTTC. Protein: CASSLDRLAGLGHEQFF. Full variable domain (remainder filled in from reference TRBV11-2 and TRBJ2-1): EAGVAQSPRYKIIEKRQSVAFWCNPISGHATLYWYQQILGQGPKLLIQFQNNGVVDDSQLPKDRFSAERLKGVDSTLKIQPAKLEDSAVYLCASSLDRLAGLGHEQFFGPGTRLTVL.

This sequence joins TRBV15 and TRBJ2-7; the D call may be TRBD1 or TRBD2 (5 bases each). CDR3 length: 14 amino acids. CDR1 and CDR2 (germline): LNHNV, YYDKDF (reference sequence). V gave up 5 bases and J gave up 4 bases, with 15 bases separating them. The CDR3 sequence: CATSSGSGAYEQYF. CDR3 nucleotide sequence: TGTGCCACCAGCTCAGGTTCCGGGGCATACGAGCAGTACTTC.

The V gene is TRBV6-6, the J gene TRBJ2-5; D possibly matches TRBD1 or TRBD2 (6 bases each). The CDR3 loop spans 12 amino acids. V was shortened by 6 bases and J by 5 bases, with 10 bases between the two germline ends. Germline CDR1 and CDR2: MNHNY and SVGAGI (reference sequence). Written as DNA, the CDR3 is TGTGCCAGCAGAGGGGGGCTGGAGACCCAGTACTTC. It codes for CASRGGLETQYF.

V usage is TRBV6-1 and J usage is TRBJ1-5; tentatively, D is TRBD1 (5 bases). The germline V and J ends were trimmed by 6 bases and 9 bases, with 18 bases remaining between them. Germline V gene sequence: CDR1 MNHNS, CDR2 SASEGT. This CDR3 region has 14 residues. The DNA of the CDR3 is TGTGCCAGCAGCCCAACAGGATCAGAGAGGCCCCAGCATTTT. Translating it yields CASSPTGSERPQHF.

The rearrangement joins TRBV18 to TRBJ1-1; 10 nucleotides align to TRBD1. The junction had 4 bases not matched to a gene; V was cut back by 6 bases and J by 0 bases. CDR1 and CDR2 (germline): KGHSH, LQKENI. This CDR3 region has 15 residues. The CDR3 DNA reads TGTGCCAGCTCTAGGGGACAGGGGTTGAACACTGAAGCTTTCTTT. This codes for CASSRGQGLNTEAFF.

V and J are TRBV9 and TRBJ1-3; D gene ambiguous. The germline CDR1 and CDR2 sequences are SGDLS and YYNGEE. The germline V and J ends were trimmed by 4 bases and 1 base, with 12 bases remaining between them. The CDR3 spans 15 residues. In nucleotides, the CDR3 is TGTGCCAGCAGCCCGAGTTTCGATTCTGGAAACACCATATATTTT. As protein: CASSPSFDSGNTIYF. Supplemented by reference TRBV9 and TRBJ1-3, the full variable domain reads DSGVTQTPKHLITATGQRVTLRCSPRSGDLSVYWYQQSLDQGLQFLIQYYNGEERAKGNILERFSAQQFPDLHSELNLSSLELGDSALYFCASSPSFDSGNTIYFGEGSWLTVV.

This rearrangement joins TRBV7-3 to TRBJ2-3, with TRBD2 matching over 9 bases. This CDR3 has 15 amino acids. V was clipped by 6 bases and J by 5 bases; unmatched bases: 9. The germline V gene encodes CDR1 SGHTA and CDR2 FQGTGA. The CDR3 sequence is CASRPSGVAGDTQYF. In nucleotides, the CDR3 is TGTGCCAGCAGACCTAGCGGGGTCGCGGGAGATACGCAGTATTTT.

This clone showed up just once. The chain has TRBV7-6 and TRBJ2-1, with 10 bases that match TRBD2. The CDR3 runs 15 residues. The junction had 5 bases not matched to a gene; V was cut back by 5 bases and J by 4 bases. The germline CDR1 and CDR2 sequences are SGHVS and FNYEAQ. Here the CDR3 reads CASSRAGGPYNEQFF. CDR3 in DNA: TGTGCCAGCAGCAGAGCGGGAGGGCCTTACAATGAGCAGTTCTTC. Filled out from reference TRBV7-6 and TRBJ2-1, the complete variable domain reads GAGVSQSPRYKVTKRGQDVALRCDPISGHVSLYWYRQALGQGPEFLTYFNYEAQQDKSGLPNDRFSAERPEGSISTLTIQRTEQRDSAMYRCASSRAGGPYNEQFFGPGTRLTVL.

The V call is TRBV19, the J call TRBJ2-5; the D gene is possibly TRBD1 (6 bases). This CDR3 is built from 12 residues. Per germline, CDR1 LNHDA and CDR2 SQIVND (reference sequence). V was cut by 10 bases and J by 4 bases, with 13 bases left in between. The CDR3 DNA is TGTGCCACCAGGGGCGCACCAGAGACCCAGTACTTC. Protein product: CATRGAPETQYF.

The chain carries TRBV5-4 and TRBJ1-1; maybe TRBD1 (5 bases). Trimming removed 3 bases at V and 1 base at J, with 10 bases between. Germline CDR1 reads SGHNT; CDR2 reads YYREEE (reference sequence). The CDR3 contains 14 residues. CDR3 coding DNA: TGTGCCAGCAGCTGGGACCGGGGGAACACTGAAGCTTTCTTT. Its protein is CASSWDRGNTEAFF.

This clone was seen only a few times. The chain carries TRBV6-1 and TRBJ2-1; no reliable D call. CDR3 length: 14 residues. Germline CDR1 and CDR2: MNHNS and SASEGT. V was pared by 10 bases and J by 0 bases, with 13 bases between. CDR3 sequence: CATEQVSSYNEQFF. CDR3 DNA sequence: TGTGCCACCGAGCAGGTGAGCTCCTACAATGAGCAGTTCTTC.

V usage is TRBV7-2 and J usage is TRBJ1-2, with TRBD1 matching 7 bases. From germline, CDR1 is SGHTA and CDR2 FQGNSA. J was trimmed by 7 bases and V by 5 bases; bases with no gene match: 10. CDR3 length equals 14 residues. CDR3 amino acids: CASSPGTASFGYTF. The CDR3, as DNA: TGTGCCAGCAGCCCAGGGACAGCGAGTTTTGGCTACACCTTC.

The chain joins TRBV5-1 to TRBJ2-2; tentatively, D is TRBD2 (6 bases). CDR1 and CDR2 from the germline V gene are SGHRS and YFSETQ. The V end was cut by 2 bases, the J end by 3 bases, with 14 bases between. This CDR3 region has 16 residues. CDR3: CASSLLAPPDTGELFF. The CDR3 DNA is TGCGCCAGCAGCTTACTAGCCCCACCTGACACCGGGGAGCTGTTTTTT.

This chain links TRBV6-1 with TRBJ1-2; 10 bases fit TRBD1. Germline assignment: CDR1 MNHNS and CDR2 SASEGT. V trimming: 8 bases; J trimming: 7 bases; junction bases outside the gene matches: 10. The CDR3 has 14 amino acids. The CDR3, as DNA: TGTGCCAGCCTTCCCGGGACAGGGGATGGTGGCTACACCTTC. This codes for CASLPGTGDGGYTF.

The genes are TRBV6-5 and TRBJ1-6; 8 bases are a match to TRBD1. The CDR3 consists of 15 residues. The germline V gene encodes CDR1 MNHEY and CDR2 SVGAGI. Losses at the gene ends were 0 bases for V and 10 bases for J; bases not matched to a gene: 5. CDR3 protein: CASSYSGTGGSPLHF. The CDR3 bases are TGTGCCAGCAGTTACTCGGGGACAGGAGGCTCACCCCTCCACTTT.

CDR3 sequence (DNA): TGTGCCAGTGGTACAGGAAGTAACAATGAGCAGTTCTTC. Translation: CASGTGSNNEQFF. The chain joins TRBV7-8 to TRBJ2-1; a weak D match, TRBD1 (5 bases). This CDR3 region has 13 residues. Germline V CDR1 and CDR2: SGHVS, FQNEAQ. Trimming shortened V by 9 bases and J by 5 bases, and 14 bases separated the two germline ends.

The chain couples TRBV19 to TRBJ1-4, with D perhaps matching TRBD1 (5 bases). This CDR3 comprises 10 residues. Per the germline V gene, CDR1 is LNHDA and CDR2 is SQIVND (reference sequence). CDR3 nucleotide sequence: TGTGCGTCAGGGTATGAAAAACTGTTTTTT. Residues: CASGYEKLFF. The entire variable domain, with the rest obtained from reference TRBV19 and TRBJ1-4, is as follows: DGGITQSPKYLFRKEGQNVTLSCEQNLNHDAMYWYRQDPGQGLRLIYYSQIVNDFQKGDIAEGYSVSREKKESFPLTVTSAQKNPTAFYLCASGYEKLFFGSGTQLSVL.

The chain uses TRBV9 and TRBJ2-2; no clear D. Germline values: CDR1 SGDLS, CDR2 YYNGEE. V was shortened by 0 bases and J by 8 bases, with 11 bases between the two germline ends. There are 14 residues in the CDR3. CDR3 amino acids: CASSVAPSVGELFF. DNA for the CDR3: TGTGCCAGCAGCGTAGCCCCTAGTGTGGGGGAGCTGTTTTTT.

This clone appeared a single time. This sequence joins TRBV6-5 and TRBJ2-1, with D unresolved. Germline V lookup: CDR1 MNHEY, CDR2 SVGAGI. The CDR3 spans 13 residues. The V and J ends lost 0 bases and 10 bases respectively, with 10 bases between them. This CDR3 reads CASSYSMSTEQFF. In DNA form, the CDR3 reads TGTGCCAGCAGTTACTCGATGTCCACGGAGCAGTTCTTC.

This chain links TRBV5-4 with TRBJ2-6, with TRBD1 identical over 9 bases. Germline trimming cut 6 bases from V and 10 bases from J; bases unmatched to any gene: 11. CDR1 and CDR2 from the germline V gene are SGHNT and YYREEE (reference sequence). This CDR3 comprises 15 residues. CDR3 coding DNA: TGTGCCAGCACCCCGGACAGGGGCAGTTATAACGTCCTGACTTTC. It translates to CASTPDRGSYNVLTF.

This clone showed up just once. The chain combines TRBV11-1 with TRBJ2-5, with 14 nucleotides matching TRBD2. The CDR3 runs to 18 residues. V lost 4 bases, J lost 4 bases, and 11 bases stayed unmatched. Germline V gives CDR1 SGHAT, CDR2 FQDESV (reference sequence). In DNA, the CDR3 is TGTGCCAGCAGCTCTCCCGGGACTAGCGGGAGTATGGTAGAGACCCAGTACTTC. Translation: CASSSPGTSGSMVETQYF.

The chain combines TRBV5-8 with TRBJ2-7; no reliable D call. The V gene lost 3 bases and the J gene lost 2 bases, with 15 bases spanning the gap. This CDR3 is built from 15 residues. Germline CDR1 is SGHTS and CDR2 is YDEGEE. The CDR3 loop is CASSSARKWTYEQYF. For the CDR3, the DNA is TGTGCCAGCAGCTCGGCCCGTAAGTGGACCTACGAGCAGTACTTC.

The V call is TRBV18, the J call TRBJ2-7; TRBD2 matches 8 bases. Germline CDR1 is KGHSH and CDR2 is LQKENI. The CDR3 runs to 14 residues. V gave up 4 bases and J gave up 3 bases; unmatched junction bases: 5. CDR3 amino acids: CASSRAGGLYEQYF. CDR3 DNA sequence: TGTGCCAGCTCACGGGCGGGGGGCCTCTACGAGCAGTACTTC.

This clone was counted a single time. V is TRBV4-1 and J is TRBJ1-1, with a tentative D call TRBD1 (6 bases). Germline CDR1 MGHRA, CDR2 YSYEKL. The CDR3 covers 14 residues. The ends were cut back, 8 bases at V and 4 bases at J, with 17 bases in the middle. The CDR3 here is CASGPGHTTTEAFF. The CDR3 DNA reads as TGCGCCAGCGGTCCGGGACACACAACCACTGAAGCTTTCTTT.

This clone was detected once. V usage is TRBV11-2 and J usage is TRBJ2-3, with D hard to call. The germline gives CDR1 SGHAT, CDR2 FQNNGV. Trimming shortened V by 4 bases and J by 1 base, and 12 bases separated the two germline ends. The CDR3 is made up of 15 amino acids. CDR3 protein: CASSSPSRGTDTQYF. The CDR3 DNA sequence: TGTGCCAGCAGCTCCCCTTCTCGTGGCACAGATACGCAGTATTTT.

This clone was seen only a few times. The chain carries TRBV7-2 and TRBJ2-7; 10 bases are shared with TRBD2. V shed 3 bases, J shed 4 bases, and the junction held 0 bases outside the gene matches. The CDR3 length is 13 residues. Germline CDR1 reads SGHTA; CDR2 reads FQGNSA. CDR3 in amino acids: CASSLGLAYEQYF. The CDR3 nucleotides read TGTGCCAGCAGCTTGGGACTAGCGTACGAGCAGTACTTC. The full variable domain, in which reference TRBV7-2 and TRBJ2-7 provide the parts outside the CDR3, is GAGVSQSPSNKVTEKGKDVELRCDPISGHTALYWYRQSLGQGLEFLIYFQGNSAPDKSGLPSDRFSAERTGGSVSTLTIQRTQQEDSAVYLCASSLGLAYEQYFGPGTRLTVT.

The chain has TRBV5-1 and TRBJ2-1, with TRBD2 matching over 10 bases. The germline V gene encodes CDR1 SGHRS and CDR2 YFSETQ. There are 15 residues in the CDR3. After removal of 4 bases from V and 3 bases from J, the junction contained 4 bases not matched to a gene. CDR3 in DNA: TGCGCCAGCAGCCCTCGGACTAGCGGCTACAATGAGCAGTTCTTC. Its protein product is CASSPRTSGYNEQFF. Full variable domain (rest looked up from reference TRBV5-1 and TRBJ2-1): KAGVTQTPRYLIKTRGQQVTLSCSPISGHRSVSWYQQTPGQGLQFLFEYFSETQRNKGNFPGRFSGRQFSNSRSEMNVSTLELGDSALYLCASSPRTSGYNEQFFGPGTRLTVL.

The rearrangement uses TRBV7-2 and TRBJ2-3, with D unresolved. The CDR3 consists of 13 residues. Germline loops: CDR1 SGHTA, CDR2 FQGNSA. V shed 5 bases and J shed 3 bases, with 9 bases lying between them. CDR3 loop: CASSPLRTDTQYF. The CDR3, as DNA: TGTGCCAGCAGCCCCCTAAGAACAGATACGCAGTATTTT.